The clone carrying this T cell receptor (beta chain) was picked up one time. This CDR3 spans 14 amino acids. Deletions cut 6 bases from V and 5 bases from J, with 17 bases between. Germline V lookup: CDR1 MNHNY, CDR2 SVGAGI (reference sequence). The data were taken from a study of blood T cell repertoires in COVID-19. Across the study: Samples of COVID-19 (acute and convalescent) were obtained from the United States, Italy and Spain.

The protocol was immunoSEQ multiplex PCR, while the TCRdb copy is restricted to in-frame clones and leaves out a portion. Of around 170,000 clones listed, roughly 74% are singletons. This chain joins TRBV6-6 and TRBJ2-7; possibly TRBD1 for D (6 bases). Sequencing was performed on peripheral blood. This receptor was taken from an elderly woman with acute or convalescent COVID-19. As DNA, the CDR3 is TGTGCCAGCAGACCCGACCTGACAGGTCACGAGCAGTACTTC. This translates into CASRPDLTGHEQYF.